Each of the 23 T cell receptor beta chains below was sequenced from the same sample in a study of T-cell reconstitution after alpha-beta-depleted transplantation in children. Unique molecular identifiers were incorporated into the prepared TCRbeta library. TCRdb processed the PCR reads anew with MiXCR; each CDR3 protein has one entry. This table holds hundreds of thousands of distinct CDR3 sequences, 15% to 20% found once. This specimen was PBMCs, mostly from graft donor cells, taken 360 days after TCRalphabeta/CD19-depleted stem cell transplant. The receptors were gathered from a male patient under 10 years old who had a stem cell transplant for acute lymphoblastic leukemia, so the T cells may come from the graft donor.

In this sample, this clonotype turned up many times. This chain connects TRBV25-1 to TRBJ2-5; a weak D match, TRBD2 (5 bases). The germline gives CDR1 MGHDK, CDR2 SYGVNS. This CDR3 has 17 amino acids. The ends were cut back, 3 bases at V and 5 bases at J, with 22 bases in the middle. The CDR3 spells CASSDLDSNRPLETQYF. CDR3 in DNA: TGTGCCAGCAGTGATCTGGACTCAAATAGACCCTTGGAGACCCAGTACTTC.

The rearrangement joins TRBV7-3 to TRBJ1-1, with 8 nucleotides matching TRBD1. With V trimmed by 5 bases and J by 0 bases, 2 bases remained unmatched. This CDR3 region has 14 residues. The germline V gene has CDR1 SGHTA and CDR2 FQGTGA. This chain's CDR3 is CASSETGVNTEAFF. The CDR3, as DNA: TGTGCCAGCAGCGAGACAGGGGTGAACACTGAAGCTTTCTTT.

The table lists this clonotype with a few counts. The chain recombines TRBV15 with TRBJ2-4; TRBD1 might be the D (6 bases). Germline loops: CDR1 LNHNV, CDR2 YYDKDF (reference sequence). V was pared by 0 bases and J by 1 base, with 25 bases between. The CDR3 has 21 amino acids. The DNA of the CDR3 is TGTGCCACCAGCAGAGATTTTTTTGCCGATAGGGGGAGAAGGGCCAAAAACATTCAGTACTTC. It specifies CATSRDFFADRGRRAKNIQYF.

The chain combines TRBV12-5 with TRBJ2-2; D is perhaps TRBD1 or TRBD2 (5 bases each). V was cut by 0 bases and J by 7 bases, with 12 bases left in between. The germline V gene encodes CDR1 LGHNT and CDR2 FRNRAP. The CDR3 sequence is 15 residues long. The chain's CDR3 is CASGLVTRGNGELFF. CDR3 coding DNA: TGTGCTAGTGGTTTGGTAACCCGGGGCAACGGGGAGCTGTTTTTT.

This clonotype was seen a few times. This chain uses TRBV4-1 with TRBJ2-3; D call uncertain. This CDR3 comprises 14 residues. The V end lost 0 bases, the J end lost 2 bases, and 6 bases lay between the germline ends. Looked up from germline, CDR1 is MGHRA and CDR2 is YSYEKL. The CDR3 region is CASSQDGFTDTQYF. CDR3 in DNA: TGCGCCAGCAGCCAAGACGGGTTCACAGATACGCAGTATTTT.

This clonotype was found a few times. This chain joins TRBV18 and TRBJ2-3, with 10 bases aligning to TRBD2. Germline loops: CDR1 KGHSH, CDR2 LQKENI. J lost 1 base, V lost 2 bases, and 6 bases had no gene match. The CDR3 loop spans 17 amino acids. The CDR3: CASSPVPSGSGTDTQYF. As DNA, the CDR3 is TGTGCCAGCTCACCAGTGCCTAGCGGGAGTGGCACAGATACGCAGTATTTT.

This clonotype has only a few counts. The chain is built from TRBV4-3 and TRBJ2-7; 12 nucleotides line up with TRBD2. The CDR3 is 16 amino acids. Germline assignment: CDR1 LGHNA and CDR2 YSLEER. The ends lost 1 base at V and 5 bases at J; junction bases unmatched: 6. The CDR3 here is CASSQGTSGNTNEQYF. DNA for the CDR3: TGCGCCAGCAGCCAAGGGACTAGCGGGAATACGAACGAGCAGTACTTC.

The chain couples TRBV3-1 to TRBJ2-1, with 9 bases identical to TRBD2. The germline gives CDR1 LGHDT, CDR2 YNNKEL (reference sequence). CDR3 length: 12 residues. V dropped 3 bases and J dropped 13; count of bases not matched to a gene: 4. The DNA for the CDR3 is TGTGCCAGCAGCCAGGCGGGACTAGCCCAGTTCTTC. This gives the protein CASSQAGLAQFF.

The J gene is TRBJ2-1, the V gene TRBV5-6, with a possible D match to TRBD2 (6 bases). The germline gives CDR1 SGHDT, CDR2 YYEEEE. This CDR3 contains 14 residues. V was clipped by 4 bases and J by 8 bases, with 16 bases between them. This CDR3 is CASSERAWTDEQFF. Written as DNA, the CDR3 is TGTGCCAGCAGCGAGCGGGCGTGGACCGATGAGCAGTTCTTC. Full variable domain (outside the CDR3, taken from reference TRBV5-6 and TRBJ2-1): DAGVTQSPTHLIKTRGQQVTLRCSPKSGHDTVSWYQQALGQGPQFIFQYYEEEERQRGNFPDRFSGHQFPNYSSELNVNALLLGDSALYLCASSERAWTDEQFFGPGTRLTVL.

The table lists this clonotype with many counts. V usage is TRBV28 and J usage is TRBJ2-1; 7 bases agree with TRBD2. Trimming at V came to 3 bases and at J to 0 bases, leaving 17 bases not matched to a gene. This CDR3 has 20 residues. Germline CDR1 MDHEN, CDR2 SYDVKM. In DNA form, the CDR3 reads TGTGCCAGCAGTTTCCCCGCGAGCGGGAACCTTTATAGCTCCTACAATGAGCAGTTCTTC. It specifies CASSFPASGNLYSSYNEQFF.

The CDR3 DNA reads TGTGCCAGCAGTCCCCCCGGGCAGGGGGCCTTCGAGCAGTACTTC. This sequence encodes CASSPPGQGAFEQYF. The rearrangement links TRBV28 to TRBJ2-7; TRBD1 matches 8 bases. Germline-derived CDR1 and CDR2 are MDHEN and SYDVKM. The CDR3 covers 15 residues. V was pared by 5 bases and J by 6 bases, with 12 bases of the junction left unmatched.

This clonotype occurred many times. This chain uses TRBV6-1 with TRBJ2-2; 7 positions agree with TRBD1. CDR3 length: 18 amino acids. The germline V gene encodes CDR1 MNHNS and CDR2 SASEGT. V was pared by 5 bases and J by 2 bases, with 14 bases of the junction left unmatched. In DNA form, the CDR3 reads TGTGCCAGCAGTAAAGACAGGGCGAAGACAAGAAACACCGGGGAGCTGTTTTTT. Protein: CASSKDRAKTRNTGELFF.

J is TRBJ2-2 and V is TRBV4-1; D possibly matches TRBD1 or TRBD2 (5 bases each). This CDR3 comprises 15 residues. V gave up 0 bases and J gave up 6 bases, with 11 bases separating them. CDR1 and CDR2 (germline): MGHRA, YSYEKL. CDR3 loop: CASSQDPGAAGELFF. CDR3 coding DNA: TGCGCCAGCAGCCAAGACCCCGGGGCGGCCGGGGAGCTGTTTTTT.

V usage is TRBV7-2 and J usage is TRBJ2-5; possibly TRBD1 for D (6 bases). Per the germline V gene, CDR1 is SGHTA and CDR2 is FQGNSA. V lost 3 bases to trimming and J lost 6 bases, with 17 bases between them. This CDR3 has 15 residues. DNA of the CDR3: TGTGCCAGCAGCTTTAGACAGGCAGGGAGTCAGACCCAGTACTTC. Amino acids: CASSFRQAGSQTQYF.

The sample holds one count of this clonotype. The chain uses TRBV9 and TRBJ1-5; 7 nucleotides align to TRBD1. V gave up 3 bases and J gave up 6 bases; unmatched junction bases: 6. Germline V gives CDR1 SGDLS, CDR2 YYNGEE. This CDR3 region has 14 residues. The chain's CDR3 is CASSALSGGQPQHF. The CDR3 nucleotides are TGTGCCAGCAGCGCCCTGTCAGGGGGTCAGCCCCAGCATTTT.

The genes are TRBV11-2 and TRBJ1-2; D is undetermined. The CDR3 has 13 amino acids. Germline V gene data show CDR1 as SGHAT and CDR2 as FQNNGV. Trimming pared 0 bases from V and 3 bases from J, leaving 5 bases between. The CDR3 DNA reads TGTGCCAGCAGCTTAGAGGGCTACTATGGCTACACCTTC. Amino acid sequence: CASSLEGYYGYTF.

The chain links TRBV5-1 to TRBJ2-1; D may be TRBD1 (6 bases). This CDR3 comprises 13 residues. V was pared by 4 bases and J by 13 bases, with 18 bases between. Germline V gives CDR1 SGHRS, CDR2 YFSETQ. In nucleotides, the CDR3 is TGCGCCAGCAGCCAAGAAGCCAACAGGGTTCAGTTCTTC. This translates into CASSQEANRVQFF.

This clonotype has more than one count but fewer than ten. The chain joins TRBV12-3 or TRBV12-4 to TRBJ2-1; 12 nucleotides match TRBD2. This CDR3 has 15 amino acids. V dropped 5 bases and J dropped 9; count of bases not matched to a gene: 8. The CDR3 loop is CASSLELAGGGEQFF. The CDR3 nucleotides are TGTGCCAGCAGTCTTGAGCTAGCGGGAGGGGGTGAGCAGTTCTTC.

The chain employs TRBV12-3 or TRBV12-4 and TRBJ2-3; D may match TRBD1 or TRBD2 (5 bases each). This CDR3 contains 14 residues. Trimming pared 1 base from V and 5 bases from J, leaving 10 bases between. CDR3 in amino acids: CASSLGDQGDTQYF. CDR3 DNA sequence: TGTGCCAGCAGTTTAGGGGACCAAGGAGATACGCAGTATTTT.

This clonotype has only a few counts. The chain has TRBV5-1 and TRBJ1-1, with 8 positions matching TRBD1. Trimming cost V 4 bases and J 3 bases; bases outside gene matches: 5. Germline loops: CDR1 SGHRS, CDR2 YFSETQ. CDR3 size: 14 residues. The CDR3 protein is CASSDRGWYTEAFF. Written as DNA, the CDR3 is TGCGCCAGCAGCGACAGGGGTTGGTACACTGAAGCTTTCTTT.

V and J are TRBV7-9 and TRBJ2-3; D is undetermined. This CDR3 comprises 11 residues. Trimming stripped 7 bases from V and 3 bases from J, with 5 bases between. Germline CDR1 is SEHNR and CDR2 is FQNEAQ (reference sequence). The CDR3 protein is CASTGTDTQYF. DNA for the CDR3: TGTGCCAGCACCGGTACAGATACGCAGTATTTT.

This clonotype was detected only a few times. The V call is TRBV28, the J call TRBJ2-3; D unclear. The germline V gene encodes CDR1 MDHEN and CDR2 SYDVKM. V lost 7 bases to trimming and J lost 2 bases, with 13 bases between them. This CDR3 contains 14 residues. As DNA, the CDR3 is TGTGCCAGCACTTCTTTACTACTCACAGATACGCAGTATTTT. Its translation: CASTSLLLTDTQYF.

The rearrangement links TRBV4-3 to TRBJ2-7, with D possibly being TRBD1 or TRBD2 (7 bases each). Trimming left V 2 bases short and J 3 bases short, with 17 bases between. Germline CDR1 LGHNA, CDR2 YSLEER. CDR3 size: 16 residues. The chain's CDR3 is CASSQYQGGVYYEQYF. Here the CDR3 DNA reads TGCGCCAGCAGCCAATATCAGGGGGGGGTCTACTACGAGCAGTACTTC.